This TCR beta chain was obtained from a study of T-cell memory formation after mild COVID-19. Findings and caveats of the study: Shrinking CD4+ clones resided mostly in CM and EM, and CD8+ ones in EMRA. The appearance of some responding clones in pre-infection memory suggested that cross-reactive memory joined. Whereas later expanders leaned CD4+, clones contracting day 15 to 85 showed a balanced CD4/CD8 makeup.

5'RACE with constant-segment primers yielded barcoded, UMI-tagged TCR alpha and TCR beta cDNA libraries. MiXCR, run by TCRdb on the 5' RACE reads, gives a single entry per CDR3 protein. The table has roughly 350,000 distinct CDR3 sequences, over 25% seen once. J was trimmed by 3 bases and V by 4 bases; bases with no gene match: 6. CDR1 is LGHDT and CDR2 is YNNKEL in the germline V gene (reference sequence). The CDR3 is 15 residues long. To note about this clonotype: What it binds is unknown.

The receptor's source is an adult woman who had mild COVID-19 (a few samples of this study predate the infection). Cell type and time point are not known. The sequencing sample was made of PBMCs or a T cell subset sorted from them (not recorded which). This chain uses TRBV3-1 with TRBJ1-3, with 7 nucleotides matching TRBD1. In nucleotides, the CDR3 is TGTGCCAGCAGCCCCCGGGACAGAGGTGGAAACACCATATATTTT. As protein: CASSPRDRGGNTIYF.